Each of the 17 T cell receptor beta chains below was sequenced from the same sample in a study of PD-1 blockade in classical Hodgkin lymphoma. Following autologous stem cell transplantation, relapse occurred in every patient, and exposure to brentuximab vedotin varied. Libraries were prepared by immunoSEQ multiplex PCR; TCRdb keeps only in-frame clonotypes and omits some of them. Among under 80,000 clones listed, 65% to 75% were seen once. The sequencing used peripheral blood mononuclear cells (PBMCs), collected before the second cycle of nivolumab. These receptors all stem from a human donor with classical Hodgkin lymphoma.

This clone was seen a single time. The chain links TRBV23-1 to TRBJ1-1, with D possibly TRBD1 on 5 matching bases. TRBV23-1 falls under the ORF class, with uncertain function. The CDR3 contains 15 residues. With 2 bases removed from V and 3 bases from J, the gap between germline ends came to 13 bases. The CDR3 region is CASSQIEGADTEAFF. CDR3 nucleotides: TGCGCCAGCAGTCAAATCGAAGGGGCGGACACTGAAGCTTTCTTT.

CDR3 loop: CSVDLTWTGGDQETQYF. The CDR3 coding sequence is TGCAGCGTTGACCTAACCTGGACAGGGGGCGATCAAGAGACCCAGTACTTC. The chain is built from TRBV29-1 and TRBJ2-5; 11 bases agree with TRBD1. Germline CDR1 SQVTM, CDR2 ANQGSEA. V gave up 3 bases and J gave up 2 bases; unmatched junction bases: 11. The CDR3 contains 17 residues.

This clone was detected a few times. The V and J genes are TRBV9 and TRBJ1-3; no definite D call. This CDR3 spans 17 amino acids. CDR1 is SGDLS and CDR2 is YYNGEE in the germline V gene. The ends were cut back, 0 bases at V and 2 bases at J, with 15 bases in the middle. As DNA, the CDR3 is TGTGCCAGCAGCGTAGGGGGTGGAGGGAACGCTGGAAACACCATATATTTT. The encoded protein is CASSVGGGGNAGNTIYF. Filled out from reference TRBV9 and TRBJ1-3, the complete variable domain reads DSGVTQTPKHLITATGQRVTLRCSPRSGDLSVYWYQQSLDQGLQFLIQYYNGEERAKGNILERFSAQQFPDLHSELNLSSLELGDSALYFCASSVGGGGNAGNTIYFGEGSWLTVV.

This clone was observed a few times. The rearrangement links TRBV5-1 to TRBJ2-2; 7 bases are shared with TRBD1. From germline, CDR1 is SGHRS and CDR2 YFSETQ. This CDR3 spans 16 amino acids. J gave up 4 bases and V 0 bases, and 6 bases lay outside the gene matches. The CDR3 coding sequence is TGCGCCAGCAGCTTGGATCCCAGGGGGAGCACCGGGGAGCTGTTTTTT. Translated: CASSLDPRGSTGELFF.

V is TRBV28 and J is TRBJ2-1; 8 bases are a match to TRBD2. Germline CDR1 is MDHEN and CDR2 is SYDVKM. V lost 5 bases and J lost 4; bases outside the gene matches: 16. This CDR3 has 18 residues. The CDR3 protein is CASSPLESREGRYNEQFF. For the CDR3, the DNA is TGTGCCAGCAGTCCCCTGGAGAGCCGGGAGGGCCGGTACAATGAGCAGTTCTTC.

The chain employs TRBV9 and TRBJ2-3; D is possibly TRBD1 or TRBD2 (6 bases each). This CDR3 is built from 18 residues. The ends were cut back, 0 bases at V and 2 bases at J, with 19 bases in the middle. CDR1 is SGDLS, CDR2 YYNGEE, per germline. The CDR3: CASSVDPRGALNTDTQYF. The DNA for the CDR3 is TGTGCCAGCAGCGTAGACCCGAGGGGGGCCCTTAACACAGATACGCAGTATTTT.

The chain recombines TRBV5-4 with TRBJ1-2; possible D gene TRBD1, 5 bases. Trimming took off 4 bases at V and 8 bases at J, with 12 bases between the two ends. The CDR3 length is 12 residues. The V gene's germline CDR1 is SGHNT and CDR2 YYREEE (reference sequence). Here the CDR3 DNA reads TGTGCCAGCAGCGCCAGGGTACAGGGCTACACCTTC. Translation: CASSARVQGYTF.

The V and J genes are TRBV27 and TRBJ2-3, with TRBD2 as a possible D gene (7 bases). The CDR3 length is 13 residues. Germline assignment: CDR1 MNHEY and CDR2 SMNVEV (reference sequence). The V gene lost 0 bases and the J gene lost 7 bases, with 8 bases spanning the gap. The CDR3 sequence is CASSLSGGHTQYF. The CDR3 DNA reads as TGTGCCAGCAGTTTATCCGGGGGGCATACGCAGTATTTT.

The chain couples TRBV7-2 to TRBJ2-1; D ambiguous. V was trimmed by 5 bases and J by 9 bases, leaving 11 bases between them. The CDR3 loop spans 12 amino acids. CDR1 SGHTA and CDR2 FQGNSA come from the germline V gene. CDR3: CASSLSMSEQFF. The CDR3 bases are TGTGCCAGCAGCCTCTCTATGAGTGAGCAGTTCTTC.

The rearrangement links TRBV5-6 to TRBJ2-5, with 7 bases fitting TRBD1. The J call is doubtful: the DNA matches TRBJ2-7 better. The CDR3 runs 13 residues. The germline V gene has CDR1 SGHDT and CDR2 YYEEEE. The CDR3 loop reads CASSPRYRGEQYF. Written as DNA, the CDR3 is TGTGCCAGCAGCCCACGCTACAGGGGCGAGCAGTACTTC.

This chain links TRBV4-1 with TRBJ2-7; D may be TRBD2 (6 bases). This CDR3 contains 15 residues. V was pared by 3 bases and J by 6 bases, with 18 bases between. Germline V lookup: CDR1 MGHRA, CDR2 YSYEKL. The CDR3 spells CASSQLSGPAREQYF. The CDR3 nucleotides are TGCGCCAGCAGCCAGTTAAGCGGGCCGGCGCGCGAGCAGTACTTC.

Comments on this clone: The identical CDR3 is also encoded by other nucleotide sequences in the sample. The chain joins TRBV5-1 to TRBJ2-7; possibly TRBD1 or TRBD2 for D (5 bases each). CDR1 and CDR2 from the germline V gene are SGHRS and YFSETQ. The V and J ends lost 0 bases and 3 bases respectively, with 10 bases between them. The CDR3 runs 14 residues. The CDR3 here is CASSLGGASYEQYF. The DNA of the CDR3 is TGCGCCAGCAGCTTGGGAGGGGCGAGCTACGAGCAGTACTTC.

This clone turned up a few times. V and J are TRBV6-6 and TRBJ1-6; no clear D. V lost 2 bases and J 7 bases, leaving 6 bases between the germline ends. CDR3 length: 13 residues. Germline CDR1 reads MNHNY; CDR2 reads SVGAGI (reference sequence). CDR3 DNA: TGTGCCAGCAGTTACGGGCCGAATTCACCCCTCCACTTT. Its translation: CASSYGPNSPLHF.

J is TRBJ2-2 and V is TRBV6-6; 10 bases are a match to TRBD1. Per the germline V gene, CDR1 is MNHNY and CDR2 is SVGAGI (reference sequence). The V segment lost 4 bases and the J segment 7 bases; nucleotides outside the gene matches: 6. The CDR3 spans 15 residues. The CDR3 region has the DNA TGTGCCAGCAGTTTCGGGACAGGGGTGAACGGGGAGCTGTTTTTT. It translates to CASSFGTGVNGELFF.

This chain connects TRBV11-3 to TRBJ1-2, with D unclear. The germline gives CDR1 SGHNT, CDR2 YENEEA. The germline V and J ends were trimmed by 0 bases and 3 bases, with 14 bases remaining between them. The CDR3 length is 16 residues. The DNA of the CDR3 is TGTGCCAGCAGCTTAGATGGATCCGTCCTTGACTATGGCTACACCTTC. It specifies CASSLDGSVLDYGYTF. Looking up the rest from reference TRBV11-3 and TRBJ1-2 gives the full variable domain: EAGVVQSPRYKIIEKKQPVAFWCNPISGHNTLYWYLQNLGQGPELLIRYENEEAVDDSQLPKDRFSAERLKGVDSTLKIQPAELGDSAVYLCASSLDGSVLDYGYTFGSGTRLTVV.

V usage is TRBV7-6 and J usage is TRBJ2-1; TRBD2 matches at 8 bases. The trim removed 8 bases at V and 4 bases at J, leaving 13 bases unmatched. The CDR3 extends over 16 amino acids. Germline CDR1 is SGHVS and CDR2 is FNYEAQ. The CDR3 coding sequence is TGTGCCAGCCGCCTTGAACCAGCGGGAGTTTACAATGAGCAGTTCTTC. It encodes CASRLEPAGVYNEQFF.

This clone came up a few times. The CDR3 reads CAISDRGDTQYF. The CDR3 DNA follows: TGTGCCATCAGTGATAGAGGCGATACGCAGTATTTT. J is TRBJ2-3 and V is TRBV10-3; D uncertain. Trimming pared 3 bases from V and 6 bases from J, leaving 7 bases between. The CDR3 is 12 residues long. Germline V gene data show CDR1 as ENHRY and CDR2 as SYGVKD.